This TCR beta chain was found in a study of blood T cell repertoires in COVID-19. Study-wide background: From the United States, Italy and Spain came samples of acute and convalescent COVID-19.

In the original analysis: Quantification of nucleated cells was approximated via reference gene primer amplification. TCRdb keeps only in-frame clones here, not all; method: immunoSEQ multiplex PCR. The V and J calls and the clone size are those of that table, but D and trimming were determined from the DNA. The data show 150,000 or so clones, about 90% seen once. The CDR3 consists of 14 residues. Trimming shortened V by 3 bases and J by 5 bases, and 12 bases separated the two germline ends. Germline CDR1 SNHLY, CDR2 FYNNEI. Cohorts were based on clinical histories the participants reported. The sample was PBMCs or T cells enriched from blood (not recorded which). The receptor's source is a woman aged 35 to 49 who had been exposed to COVID-19. V usage is TRBV2 and J usage is TRBJ2-3; D call uncertain. DNA for the CDR3: TGTGCCAGCAGTGAGTCTATGGTCGGAGATACGCAGTATTTT. This sequence encodes CASSESMVGDTQYF.